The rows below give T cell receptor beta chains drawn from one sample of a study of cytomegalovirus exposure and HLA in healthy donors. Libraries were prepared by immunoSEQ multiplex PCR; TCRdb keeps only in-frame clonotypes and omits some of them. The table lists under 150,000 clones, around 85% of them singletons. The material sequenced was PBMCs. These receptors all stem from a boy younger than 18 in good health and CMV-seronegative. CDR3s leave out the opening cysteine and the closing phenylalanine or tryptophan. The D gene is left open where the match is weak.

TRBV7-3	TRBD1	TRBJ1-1	ASSLGWTGMGTEAF
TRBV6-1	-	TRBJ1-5	ASSEAPQGQPQH
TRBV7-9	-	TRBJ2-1	ASSSGTGRGYMYEQF
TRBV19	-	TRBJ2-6	ASSIDRASGANVLT
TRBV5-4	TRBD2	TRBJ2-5	ASSPRTVLGLAVQETQY
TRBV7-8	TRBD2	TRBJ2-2	ASSLDQRGARKELF
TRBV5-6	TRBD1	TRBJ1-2	ASSETGITPGGYGYT
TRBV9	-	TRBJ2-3	ASSVAQGRDTQY
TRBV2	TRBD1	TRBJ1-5	ASRFRDSNQPQH
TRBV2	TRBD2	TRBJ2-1	ASREGTSGRPIQF
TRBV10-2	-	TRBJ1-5	ASSQGWEPQH
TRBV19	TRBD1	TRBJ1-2	ASSVRDRVRSNYGYT
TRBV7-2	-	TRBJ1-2	ASRPDTNYGYT
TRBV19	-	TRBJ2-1	ASSMVAGLTYNEQF
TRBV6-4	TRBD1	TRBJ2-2	ASSALTGGRTGELF
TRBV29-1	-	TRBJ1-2	SVVDSYGYT
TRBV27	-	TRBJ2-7	ATQDGASYEQY
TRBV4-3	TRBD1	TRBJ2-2	ASSQERTGINTGELF
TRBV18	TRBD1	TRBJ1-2	ASSPDRARANYGYT
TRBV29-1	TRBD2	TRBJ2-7	SVELTSGSYEQY
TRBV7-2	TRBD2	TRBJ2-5	ASSKTSGSQETQY
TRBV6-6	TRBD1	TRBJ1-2	ASRWAGGRPNGYT
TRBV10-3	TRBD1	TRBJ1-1	AINLGQGNTEAF
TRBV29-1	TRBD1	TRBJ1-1	SVSSRDRNTEAF
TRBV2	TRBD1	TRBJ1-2	ASSKTGGYGYT
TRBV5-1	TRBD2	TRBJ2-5	ASSLAPAGDEETQY
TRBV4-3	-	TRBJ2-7	ASSPKDSTYEQY
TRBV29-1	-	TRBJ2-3	SVTSEASSTDTQY
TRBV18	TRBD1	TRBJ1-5	ASSPWTGQPQH
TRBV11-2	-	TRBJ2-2	ASSLLSWELF
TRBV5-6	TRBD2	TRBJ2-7	ASSLAGLPSGISYEQY
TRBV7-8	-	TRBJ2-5	ASSPPEVGGGLETQY
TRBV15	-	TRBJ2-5	ATSRDGAQLFQETQY
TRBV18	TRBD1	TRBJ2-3	ASSRDRTADTQY
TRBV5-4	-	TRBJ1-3	ASSPSGYNTIY
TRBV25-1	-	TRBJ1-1	ASSELTGTEAF
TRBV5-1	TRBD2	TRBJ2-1	ASSLYSTLAGGYNEQF
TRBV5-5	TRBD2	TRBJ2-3	ASSLRTSGYTDTQY
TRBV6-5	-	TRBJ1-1	ASSYTRSGTEAF
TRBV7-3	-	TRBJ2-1	ASSLRERNEQF
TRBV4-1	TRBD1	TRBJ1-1	ASSQGTGGVNTEAF
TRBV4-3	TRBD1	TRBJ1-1	ASSRSPTGISEAF
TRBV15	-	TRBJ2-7	ATSRDYSGYEQY